This T cell receptor (beta chain) was documented in a study of HIV-infected patients and healthy controls. This clonotype appeared many times. One entry per CDR3 protein results from TCRdb running MiXCR on the 5' RACE reads. Of about 67,000 distinct CDR3 sequences listed, around 17% are singletons. The CDR3 covers 12 residues. The V and J ends lost 8 bases and 0 bases respectively, with 6 bases between them. The germline CDR1 and CDR2 sequences are ENHRY and SYGVKD. The sequence came from a human donor in good health. The sample comprised CD4+ T cells from blood. The chain uses TRBV10-3 and TRBJ2-3, with no clear D. CDR3 coding DNA: TGTGCCATCGCGACTAGCACAGATACGCAGTATTTT. Translation: CAIATSTDTQYF.